This TCR beta chain was sequenced in a study of T cell responses to AZD1222 COVID-19 vaccine. Study conclusions and caveats: Repertoire samples came only from after the peak T cell response. Targets within unmutated variant regions were reportedly found for nearly half of spike-specific TCRs. A mostly white British donor set with more females was recruited, and clonal diversity was possibly underestimated. With dominance at 160-218 and 743-854, vaccine-associated CD4 TCRs spanned spike.

In germline, CDR1 is LGHDT, CDR2 YNNKEL (reference sequence). After removal of 4 bases from V and 6 bases from J, the junction contained 8 bases not matched to a gene. The CDR3 runs 15 residues. This clone occurred once. What it binds is unknown. Profiled with immunoSEQ multiplex PCR; TCRdb holds only in-frame clones, not every one. Among 86,000 or so clones listed, more than 75% were seen once. The sequences come from peripheral blood, collected on day 0 of AZD1222 vaccination. The clonotype comes from an adult in good health. The chain uses TRBV3-1 (or the pseudogene TRBV3-2) and TRBJ2-2, with TRBD2 matching over 7 bases. CDR3 loop: CASSPWTSLPGELFF. The DNA for the CDR3 is TGTGCCAGCAGCCCCTGGACTAGTTTGCCCGGGGAGCTGTTTTTT.